These 16 T cell receptor beta chains came from one sample sequenced in a study of T-cell memory formation after mild COVID-19. TCRdb analysed the 5' RACE reads with MiXCR anew, one entry per CDR3 protein. Here the sample spans hundreds of thousands of distinct CDR3 sequences, around 30% being singletons. The sample consisted of PBMCs or a T cell subset sorted from them (not recorded which). The receptors originated from an adult woman who had mild COVID-19 (a few samples of this study predate the infection). Cell type and time point are not known.

This chain uses TRBV9 with TRBJ1-6, with D hard to call. In germline, CDR1 is SGDLS, CDR2 YYNGEE. V shed 1 base and J shed 7 bases, with 12 bases lying between them. This CDR3 has 15 amino acids. CDR3 protein: CASSVRTSGNSPLHF. CDR3 DNA sequence: TGTGCCAGCAGCGTACGTACGTCGGGCAATTCACCCCTCCACTTT.

This chain joins TRBV5-4 and TRBJ2-2; 11 bases map to TRBD2. J was trimmed by 4 bases and V by 3 bases; bases with no gene match: 5. The CDR3 is made up of 16 amino acids. The germline V gene has CDR1 SGHNT and CDR2 YYREEE (reference sequence). The CDR3 region is CASSSGGTSGTGELFF. The CDR3 nucleotides read TGTGCCAGCAGCTCCGGAGGGACTAGCGGCACCGGGGAGCTGTTTTTT.

The V call is TRBV5-4, the J call TRBJ2-5; weak D call: TRBD2 (6 bases). CDR1 is SGHNT, CDR2 YYREEE, per germline (reference sequence). The CDR3 is made up of 14 amino acids. The V gene lost 3 bases and the J gene lost 3 bases, with 12 bases spanning the gap. This CDR3 reads CASSWGGAKETQYF. In nucleotides, the CDR3 is TGTGCCAGCAGCTGGGGCGGGGCCAAAGAGACCCAGTACTTC.

V usage is TRBV20-1 and J usage is TRBJ2-1; 7 bases are shared with TRBD2. The V segment lost 6 bases and the J segment 5 bases; nucleotides outside the gene matches: 13. This CDR3 comprises 15 residues. Per germline, CDR1 DFQATT and CDR2 SNEGSKA (reference sequence). In DNA form, the CDR3 reads TGCAGTGCGGCGGGGAGACTAGCTTACCACAATGAGCAGTTCTTC. Amino acid sequence: CSAAGRLAYHNEQFF.

This chain uses TRBV24-1 with TRBJ2-3; 9 bases agree with TRBD2. The CDR3 length is 15 residues. Per the germline V gene, CDR1 is KGHDR and CDR2 is SFDVKD. V gave up 4 bases and J gave up 6 bases; unmatched junction bases: 7. CDR3 DNA sequence: TGTGCCACCAGTGAACTGCGGGGGGGCCCTGATACGCAGTATTTT. Protein product: CATSELRGGPDTQYF.

The chain is built from TRBV19 and TRBJ2-3; a possible D gene is TRBD2 (6 bases). The V gene's germline CDR1 is LNHDA and CDR2 SQIVND (reference sequence). The V end was cut by 10 bases, the J end by 0 bases, with 14 bases between. The CDR3 is 14 residues long. Here the CDR3 reads CATQHGLSTDTQYF. CDR3 nucleotide sequence: TGTGCCACTCAACACGGACTAAGCACAGATACGCAGTATTTT. The full variable domain, its missing parts supplied by reference TRBV19 and TRBJ2-3, is DGGITQSPKYLFRKEGQNVTLSCEQNLNHDAMYWYRQDPGQGLRLIYYSQIVNDFQKGDIAEGYSVSREKKESFPLTVTSAQKNPTAFYLCATQHGLSTDTQYFGPGTRLTVL.

The chain recombines TRBV9 with TRBJ1-1, with TRBD1 matching 8 bases. V shed 4 bases, J shed 9 bases, and the junction held 8 bases outside the gene matches. The CDR3 runs to 13 residues. The germline V gene has CDR1 SGDLS and CDR2 YYNGEE. The CDR3 sequence: CASSRGDRQKAFF. The CDR3 nucleotides are TGTGCCAGCAGCAGGGGGGACAGGCAAAAAGCTTTCTTT.

This chain links TRBV4-1 with TRBJ2-2, with D possibly matching TRBD2 (6 bases). This CDR3 region has 14 residues. The germline CDR1 and CDR2 sequences are MGHRA and YSYEKL. Trimming stripped 6 bases from V and 5 bases from J, with 13 bases between. The CDR3 coding sequence is TGCGCCAGCAGTCGGGCGGGGTCGACCGGGGAGCTGTTTTTT. As protein: CASSRAGSTGELFF.

A few counts support this clonotype. The chain recombines TRBV9 with TRBJ2-1; D not certain. V lost 2 bases and J 12 bases, leaving 12 bases between the germline ends. The germline V gene has CDR1 SGDLS and CDR2 YYNGEE. This CDR3 comprises 12 residues. The CDR3 DNA sequence: TGTGCCAGCAGCGTCGGCGGATCCGGGCAGTTCTTC. It translates to CASSVGGSGQFF.

Here the CDR3 reads CASSDTGRSYEQYF. The DNA of the CDR3 is TGTGCCAGCAGTGATACGGGACGTTCCTACGAGCAGTACTTC. V is TRBV25-1 and J is TRBJ2-7; D is tentatively TRBD1 or TRBD2 (5 bases each). The germline V gene encodes CDR1 MGHDK and CDR2 SYGVNS. V lost 3 bases to trimming and J lost 1 base, with 10 bases between them. The CDR3 covers 14 residues.

This clonotype was seen a few times. V and J are TRBV28 and TRBJ1-2; TRBD1 agrees at 7 bases. The CDR3 runs to 14 residues. Germline V CDR1 and CDR2: MDHEN, SYDVKM. The J segment lost 7 bases and the V segment lost 8 bases, leaving 13 bases of the junction unmatched. Written as DNA, the CDR3 is TGTGCCAGCCGACCTCACAGACAGGGCCGTGGCTACACCTTC. It encodes CASRPHRQGRGYTF.

This chain uses TRBV5-1 with TRBJ2-1; 10 bases fit TRBD2. The V gene's germline CDR1 is SGHRS and CDR2 YFSETQ. V shed 0 bases and J 8 bases; nucleotides not matched to a gene: 5. CDR3 length equals 15 residues. CDR3: CASSLASGSQHEQFF. The CDR3 coding sequence is TGCGCCAGCAGCTTGGCTAGCGGGAGCCAGCATGAGCAGTTCTTC.

This clonotype was seen a handful of times. The chain combines TRBV4-3 with TRBJ2-3, with D perhaps matching TRBD2 (6 bases). The CDR3 runs to 16 residues. With 3 bases removed from V and 2 bases from J, the gap between germline ends came to 15 bases. CDR1 and CDR2 from the germline V gene are LGHNA and YSLEER. For the CDR3, the DNA is TGCGCCAGCAGCCAGGGGACGGGAGTCTACACAGATACGCAGTATTTT. As protein: CASSQGTGVYTDTQYF.

This clonotype was seen only a few times. The V and J genes are TRBV3-1 and TRBJ2-1, with D unresolved. The CDR3 runs 14 residues. The ends were cut back, 2 bases at V and 5 bases at J, with 10 bases in the middle. The V gene's germline CDR1 is LGHDT and CDR2 YNNKEL (reference sequence). CDR3 sequence reads: CASSQSQVNNEQFF. In DNA, the CDR3 is TGTGCCAGCAGCCAAAGTCAGGTAAACAATGAGCAGTTCTTC.

V is TRBV10-3 and J is TRBJ2-7; 7 bases are a match to TRBD1. Germline trimming cut 6 bases from V and 12 bases from J; bases unmatched to any gene: 17. The CDR3 runs to 14 residues. Germline V gives CDR1 ENHRY, CDR2 SYGVKD. The CDR3 DNA follows: TGTGCCATCAGCACGACAGGACAGGCCGGCTACCTGTACTTC. Translating gives CAISTTGQAGYLYF.

This clonotype was counted between two and nine times. The genes are TRBV6-2 or TRBV6-3 and TRBJ2-7; D not resolved. Looked up from germline, CDR1 is MNHEY and CDR2 is SVGEGT. V was shortened by 2 bases and J by 0 bases, with 8 bases between the two germline ends. The CDR3 extends over 14 amino acids. CDR3 residues: CASSYLAPSYEQYF. The CDR3 DNA follows: TGTGCCAGCAGTTACCTGGCTCCCTCCTACGAGCAGTACTTC.